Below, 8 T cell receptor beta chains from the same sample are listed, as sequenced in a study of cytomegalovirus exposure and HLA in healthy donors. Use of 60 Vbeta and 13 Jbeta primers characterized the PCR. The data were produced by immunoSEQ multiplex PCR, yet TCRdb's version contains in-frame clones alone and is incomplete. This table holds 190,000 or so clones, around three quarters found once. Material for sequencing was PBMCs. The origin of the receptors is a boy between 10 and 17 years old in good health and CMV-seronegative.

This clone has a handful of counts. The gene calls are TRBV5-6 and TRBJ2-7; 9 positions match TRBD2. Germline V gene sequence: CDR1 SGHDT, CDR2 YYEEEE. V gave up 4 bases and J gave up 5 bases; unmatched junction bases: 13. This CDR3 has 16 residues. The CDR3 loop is CASSPGRGSGSHEQYF. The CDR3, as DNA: TGTGCCAGCAGCCCTGGTCGTGGTAGCGGGAGTCACGAGCAGTACTTC. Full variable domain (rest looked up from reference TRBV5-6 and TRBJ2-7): DAGVTQSPTHLIKTRGQQVTLRCSPKSGHDTVSWYQQALGQGPQFIFQYYEEEERQRGNFPDRFSGHQFPNYSSELNVNALLLGDSALYLCASSPGRGSGSHEQYFGPGTRLTVT.

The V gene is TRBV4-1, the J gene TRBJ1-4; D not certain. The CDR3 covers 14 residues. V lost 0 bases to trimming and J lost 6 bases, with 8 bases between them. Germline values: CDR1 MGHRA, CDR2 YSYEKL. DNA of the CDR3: TGCGCCAGCAGCCAAGAATCAGGTGATGAAAAACTGTTTTTT. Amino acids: CASSQESGDEKLFF.

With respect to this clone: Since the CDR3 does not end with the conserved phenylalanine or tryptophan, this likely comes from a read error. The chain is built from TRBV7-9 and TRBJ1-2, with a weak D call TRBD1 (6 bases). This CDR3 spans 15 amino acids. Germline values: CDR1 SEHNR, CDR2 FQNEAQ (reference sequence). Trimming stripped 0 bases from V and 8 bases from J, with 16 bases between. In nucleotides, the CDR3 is TGTGCCAGCAGCTTAGCGCTAGGACAGACCCCGGGCTACACCCTC. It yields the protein CASSLALGQTPGYTL.

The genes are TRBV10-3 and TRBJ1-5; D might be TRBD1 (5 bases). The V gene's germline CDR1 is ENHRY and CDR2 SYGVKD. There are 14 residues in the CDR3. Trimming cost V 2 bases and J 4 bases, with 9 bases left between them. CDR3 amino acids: CAISEEAGNQPQHF. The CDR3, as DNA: TGTGCCATCAGTGAGGAGGCAGGGAATCAGCCCCAGCATTTT.

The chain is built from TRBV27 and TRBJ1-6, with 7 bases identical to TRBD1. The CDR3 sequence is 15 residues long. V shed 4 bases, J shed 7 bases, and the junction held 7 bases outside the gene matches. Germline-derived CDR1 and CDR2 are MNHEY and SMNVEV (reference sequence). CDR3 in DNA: TGTGCCAGCAGTTGGGACAGATCGGAAAATTCACCCCTCCACTTT. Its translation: CASSWDRSENSPLHF.

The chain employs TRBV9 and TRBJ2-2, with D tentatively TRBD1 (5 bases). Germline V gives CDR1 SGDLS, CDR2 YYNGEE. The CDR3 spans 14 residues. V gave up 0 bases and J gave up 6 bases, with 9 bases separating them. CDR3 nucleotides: TGTGCCAGCAGCGTAGGTTCAGGGCCCGGGGAGCTGTTTTTT. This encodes CASSVGSGPGELFF.

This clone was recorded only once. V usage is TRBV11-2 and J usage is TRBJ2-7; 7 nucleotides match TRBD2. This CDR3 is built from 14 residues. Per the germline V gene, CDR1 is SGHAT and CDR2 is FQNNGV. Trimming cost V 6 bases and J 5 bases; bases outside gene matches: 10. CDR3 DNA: TGTGCCAGCAGGTCAAGCGGGATGATCAACGAGCAGTACTTC. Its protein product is CASRSSGMINEQYF.

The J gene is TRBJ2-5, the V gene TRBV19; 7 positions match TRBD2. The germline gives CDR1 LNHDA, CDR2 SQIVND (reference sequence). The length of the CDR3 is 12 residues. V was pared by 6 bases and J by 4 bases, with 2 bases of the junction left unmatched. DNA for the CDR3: TGTGCCAGTAGCCCGGGGGGAGAGACCCAGTACTTC. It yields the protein CASSPGGETQYF.